Given below is one T cell receptor beta chain in context. Antigen specificity is unknown. This specimen belongs to a study of cytomegalovirus exposure and HLA in healthy donors. Points from the study as a whole: Later work associated over 15,000 TCR beta sequences with HLA alleles at 0.05 false discovery rate.

Use of 60 Vbeta and 13 Jbeta primers characterized the PCR. As originally analysed: Later, an analysis found roughly 80 million unique TCR beta chains, and about 10 million of these were shared. Sequenced by immunoSEQ multiplex PCR; TCRdb stores in-frame clones only, minus some. The DNA gave D and trimming, while V, J and clone size come from that table. Seen here are 160,000 or so clones, over 60% observed once, and the top ten hold over 2.5%. The germline V gene encodes CDR1 SNHLY and CDR2 FYNNEI. This CDR3 has 16 residues. V was trimmed by 2 bases and J by 5 bases, leaving 16 bases between them. The V gene is TRBV2, the J gene TRBJ1-5; unclear D gene. Sequencing was performed on PBMCs. The sequence derives from a woman aged 25-40 years in good health and CMV-seronegative. Here the CDR3 reads CASSEMRAERHQPQHF. CDR3 nucleotide sequence: TGTGCCAGCAGTGAAATGAGGGCAGAGAGGCATCAGCCCCAGCATTTT.